The source of this TCR beta chain is a study of blood T cell repertoires in COVID-19. Overall study: Acute-phase and convalescent COVID-19 samples originated in the United States, Italy and Spain. Sample material is recorded as cDNA or gDNA derived from T cells, B-cell-depleted T cells, or PBMCs.

Germline CDR1 SEHNR, CDR2 FQNEAQ (reference sequence). Trimming took off 0 bases at V and 3 bases at J, with 14 bases between the two ends. The CDR3 spans 16 residues. Authors' processing steps: For nucleated cells, counts were estimated from reference gene primer amplification. Clones were sequenced by immunoSEQ multiplex PCR, and TCRdb holds only the in-frame ones, with some missing. V and J calls and clone size come straight from that table; D and trimming were deduced from the DNA. The sample carries more than 55,000 clones, 76% recorded once. This receptor was taken from a woman aged 50 to 60 with active or convalescent COVID-19. The sequenced sample consisted of peripheral blood. The V and J genes are TRBV7-9 and TRBJ1-2; D may be TRBD1 (6 bases). The CDR3 sequence: CASSLAGTGMHYGYTF. DNA for the CDR3: TGTGCCAGCAGCTTAGCGGGAACAGGGATGCACTATGGCTACACCTTC.